The 20 T cell receptor beta chains listed next were all sequenced from one sample in a study of T-cell reconstitution after alpha-beta-depleted transplantation in children. Unique molecular identifiers were incorporated into the prepared TCRbeta library. TCRdb reanalysed the PCR reads using MiXCR and keeps one entry per CDR3 protein. Of about 980,000 distinct CDR3 sequences listed, roughly 29% are singletons. The sequencing here drew on PBMCs, mostly from graft donor cells, taken 360 days after TCRalphabeta/CD19-depleted stem cell transplant. The receptor set was obtained from a boy under two years old who had a stem cell transplant for SCID, so the T cells may come from the graft donor.

This sequence joins TRBV12-3 or TRBV12-4 and TRBJ2-7, with D maybe TRBD2 (6 bases). Between the trimmed V and J ends, which lost 3 bases and 4 bases, there was a span of 19 bases. This CDR3 is 16 amino acids long. CDR3 in amino acids: CASSFWGSSGEYEQYF. The CDR3 DNA reads as TGTGCCAGCAGTTTCTGGGGTTCCTCGGGGGAATACGAGCAGTACTTC.

Comment on this clonotype: At one of its ends the junction is not consistent with the germline gene, which may arise from a read error. The rearrangement joins TRBV5-4 to TRBJ2-5, with D hard to call. Germline V gene sequence: CDR1 SGHNT, CDR2 YYREEE (reference sequence). There are 15 residues in the CDR3. The CDR3 nucleotides read TGTGCCAGCAGCTTTGACCCCAAAGGCCAACAGACCCAGTACTTC. Amino acids: CASSFDPKGQQTQYF.

The genes are TRBV20-1 and TRBJ2-1; D might be TRBD2 (6 bases). Germline V gives CDR1 DFQATT, CDR2 SNEGSKA (reference sequence). Deletions cut 3 bases from V and 0 bases from J, with 12 bases between. The CDR3 has 15 residues. The CDR3 here is CSASPRGYSYNEQFF. The DNA for the CDR3 is TGCAGTGCTAGTCCCCGGGGGTACTCCTACAATGAGCAGTTCTTC.

This clonotype appeared a single time. The CDR3 spells CASSRWTGTYEQYF. In DNA form, the CDR3 reads TGTGCCAGCAGCCGATGGACAGGGACCTACGAGCAGTACTTC. The chain uses TRBV11-1 and TRBJ2-7, with TRBD1 matching over 8 bases. Looked up from germline, CDR1 is SGHAT and CDR2 is FQDESV (reference sequence). This CDR3 has 14 residues. J lost 2 bases, V lost 5 bases, and 5 bases had no gene match.

This clonotype was counted between two and nine times. CDR3 nucleotides: TGCGCCAGTGCCCCGGGACAGAGGACCGGGGAGCTGTTTTTT. Translation: CASAPGQRTGELFF. The rearrangement joins TRBV5-1 to TRBJ2-2; TRBD1 matches at 7 bases. The germline CDR1 and CDR2 sequences are SGHRS and YFSETQ. The CDR3 has 14 residues. Trimming at V came to 8 bases and at J to 5 bases, leaving 9 bases not matched to a gene.

This clonotype has a handful of counts. The chain has TRBV7-9 and TRBJ1-3, with a weak D call TRBD1 (5 bases). Germline loops: CDR1 SEHNR, CDR2 FQNEAQ (reference sequence). The CDR3 has 17 amino acids. V was clipped by 0 bases and J by 0 bases, with 12 bases between them. The CDR3 DNA is TGTGCCAGCAGCTTAGCGAAGGGGCTCTCCTCTGGAAACACCATATATTTT. Its protein product is CASSLAKGLSSGNTIYF.

The V gene is TRBV5-1, the J gene TRBJ2-3; no reliable D call. CDR3 length: 16 amino acids. V was clipped by 0 bases and J by 0 bases, with 11 bases between them. From germline, CDR1 is SGHRS and CDR2 YFSETQ. The DNA of the CDR3 is TGCGCCAGCAGCTTGGGACCGAGAGCTAGCACAGATACGCAGTATTTT. Translated: CASSLGPRASTDTQYF.

The CDR3 DNA reads as TGTGCCAGCAGTTTAATAAGGACAGGGAGCACCGGGGAGCTGTTTTTT. Translating it yields CASSLIRTGSTGELFF. The chain joins TRBV28 to TRBJ2-2; 8 bases line up with TRBD1. This CDR3 comprises 16 residues. The J segment lost 4 bases and the V segment lost 2 bases, leaving 6 bases of the junction unmatched. CDR1 is MDHEN and CDR2 is SYDVKM in the germline V gene.

The rearrangement uses TRBV5-1 and TRBJ2-3; D perhaps matches TRBD1 (5 bases). The V end was cut by 7 bases, the J end by 3 bases, with 9 bases between. The CDR3 runs to 12 residues. CDR1 and CDR2 from the germline V gene are SGHRS and YFSETQ. The chain's CDR3 is CASAGQTDTQYF. The CDR3 region has the DNA TGCGCCAGCGCAGGGCAGACAGATACGCAGTATTTT.

This clonotype was counted a single time. The chain combines TRBV18 with TRBJ2-4, with 7 bases that match TRBD1. CDR1 KGHSH and CDR2 LQKENI come from the germline V gene. This CDR3 contains 14 residues. V trimming: 5 bases; J trimming: 5 bases; junction bases outside the gene matches: 6. As DNA, the CDR3 is TGTGCCAGCTCATCCGGGACAGATCAAAACATTCAGTACTTC. Its protein is CASSSGTDQNIQYF.

CDR3 loop: CASSSHYKMDSNTQYF. CDR3 bases: TGTGCCAGCAGCTCCCACTATAAGATGGATTCGAATACGCAGTATTTT. The chain links TRBV7-2 to TRBJ2-3; D is undetermined. Germline assignment: CDR1 SGHTA and CDR2 FQGNSA. The CDR3 has 16 amino acids. Between the trimmed V and J ends, which lost 4 bases and 7 bases, there was a span of 21 bases.

The chain joins TRBV12-3 or TRBV12-4 to TRBJ2-5; no clear D gene. This CDR3 comprises 14 residues. Deletions cut 3 bases from V and 1 base from J, with 9 bases between. CDR3 nucleotide sequence: TGTGCCAGCAGTTTCAGTAGCAGCCAAGAGACCCAGTACTTC. Protein sequence: CASSFSSSQETQYF.

Ten or more counts support this clonotype. The chain combines TRBV7-9 with TRBJ1-1; D remains ambiguous. V lost 3 bases, J lost 3 bases, and 14 bases lay in between. This CDR3 is built from 15 residues. CDR1 and CDR2 (germline): SEHNR, FQNEAQ (reference sequence). CDR3 sequence: CASSLARVRDTEAFF. CDR3 nucleotides: TGTGCCAGCAGCTTGGCGAGGGTGAGGGACACTGAAGCTTTCTTT.

This chain uses TRBV7-9 with TRBJ1-1, with D tentatively TRBD1 (5 bases). V lost 5 bases, J lost 7 bases, and 17 bases lay in between. CDR1 is SEHNR and CDR2 is FQNEAQ in the germline V gene (reference sequence). The CDR3 extends over 14 amino acids. The CDR3 spells CASSLDGGRFEAFF. The DNA of the CDR3 is TGTGCCAGCAGCCTAGATGGGGGACGGTTTGAAGCTTTCTTT.

The DNA for the CDR3 is TGTGCCAGCAGCTTAGGACATATAGAGACCCAGTACTTC. As protein: CASSLGHIETQYF. The chain employs TRBV11-2 and TRBJ2-5; D is uncertain. Trimming shortened V by 1 base and J by 4 bases, and 7 bases separated the two germline ends. The CDR3 contains 13 residues. Germline values: CDR1 SGHAT, CDR2 FQNNGV.

This clonotype was observed many times. J is TRBJ1-5 and V is TRBV3-1; D gene uncertain. This CDR3 comprises 14 residues. V was clipped by 1 base and J by 1 base, with 5 bases between them. CDR1 is LGHDT, CDR2 YNNKEL, per germline (reference sequence). This chain's CDR3 is CASSQGRSNQPQHF. The CDR3 region has the DNA TGTGCCAGCAGCCAAGGCAGGAGCAATCAGCCCCAGCATTTT. The whole variable domain, filled in from reference TRBV3-1 and TRBJ1-5, reads DTAVSQTPKYLVTQMGNDKSIKCEQNLGHDTMYWYKQDSKKFLKIMFSYNNKELIINETVPNRFSPKSPDKAHLNLHINSLELGDSAVYFCASSQGRSNQPQHFGDGTRLSIL.

V gene TRBV7-9 combines with J gene TRBJ2-3; TRBD2 matches at 7 bases. Trimming took 5 bases from V and 5 from J; bases not matched to a gene: 10. This CDR3 region has 15 residues. Germline V gene data show CDR1 as SEHNR and CDR2 as FQNEAQ (reference sequence). Here the CDR3 DNA reads TGTGCCAGCAGCCAGACTAGCAAGGGGCTAGATACGCAGTATTTT. This encodes CASSQTSKGLDTQYF.

This chain connects TRBV19 to TRBJ2-1; no reliable D call. The CDR3 sequence is 16 residues long. CDR1 and CDR2 from the germline V gene are LNHDA and SQIVND (reference sequence). The V gene lost 2 bases and the J gene lost 0 bases, with 11 bases spanning the gap. CDR3 sequence: CASSIFHTSSYNEQFF. The CDR3 DNA sequence: TGTGCCAGTAGTATATTCCACACCAGCTCCTACAATGAGCAGTTCTTC.

The chain is built from TRBV4-1 and TRBJ2-1, with 8 bases matching TRBD1. Germline CDR1 MGHRA, CDR2 YSYEKL. The CDR3 runs 17 residues. The V and J ends lost 0 bases and 5 bases, in that order; junction bases with no gene match: 9. CDR3 sequence reads: CASSQEWGRGLNNEQFF. DNA of the CDR3: TGCGCCAGCAGCCAAGAATGGGGCAGGGGGCTGAACAATGAGCAGTTCTTC.

This clonotype was counted a few times. V usage is TRBV7-9 and J usage is TRBJ2-2, with 8 positions matching TRBD1. Trimming took 1 base from V and 5 from J; bases not matched to a gene: 3. CDR1 is SEHNR and CDR2 is FQNEAQ in the germline V gene (reference sequence). This CDR3 has 15 residues. CDR3 residues: CASSLGDRQTGELFF. CDR3 in DNA: TGTGCCAGCAGCTTAGGGGACAGGCAGACCGGGGAGCTGTTTTTT.